This section outlines one T cell receptor (beta chain) sequence together with its context. The antigen remains unidentified. The sample originates from a study of cytomegalovirus exposure and HLA in healthy donors. Study at large: Assignment to the Caucasian-associated ancestry cluster applied to approximately 80% of the approximately 400 genotyped donors.

Whole-study findings and limits: Altogether, 170 or so TCR beta chains were recorded as cytomegalovirus-associated.

Both 60 Vbeta primers and 13 Jbeta primers went into the PCR. Produced via immunoSEQ multiplex PCR; TCRdb's table is partial and in-frame only. The sample lists hundreds of thousands of clones; approximately 90% were seen once. Per the germline V gene, CDR1 is MNHEY and CDR2 is SVGAGI. The CDR3 is made up of 15 amino acids. V gave up 4 bases and J gave up 0 bases; unmatched junction bases: 3. The origin of this receptor is a woman aged 18-29 years in good health and CMV-seronegative. V is TRBV6-5 and J is TRBJ2-1, with 7 bases lining up with TRBD1. The sample was PBMCs. The CDR3 spells CASSSDRASYNEQFF. CDR3 sequence (DNA): TGTGCCAGCAGTTCAGACAGGGCCTCCTACAATGAGCAGTTCTTC.